These 20 T cell receptor beta chains were all obtained from the same sample, sequenced in a study of cytomegalovirus exposure and HLA in healthy donors. PCR was performed using 60 Vbeta and 13 Jbeta primers. Assay: immunoSEQ multiplex PCR; the TCRdb copy retains only in-frame clones and omits some. The repertoire includes 150,000 to 200,000 clones, around 76% of them detected once, and more than 0.8% sits in the top ten. Material for sequencing was PBMCs. The receptors stem from a woman between 40 and 55 years old in good health and CMV-seronegative.

This clone showed up just a few times. The chain couples TRBV5-4 to TRBJ1-1, with 7 bases fitting TRBD1. CDR1 SGHNT and CDR2 YYREEE come from the germline V gene (reference sequence). The CDR3 consists of 14 residues. J was trimmed by 1 base and V by 4 bases; bases with no gene match: 4. The CDR3 loop is CASSRDSRNTEAFF. For the CDR3, the DNA is TGTGCCAGCAGCCGGGACAGTAGGAACACTGAAGCTTTCTTT.

Remarks on this clone: One junction end does not reproduce the germline sequence, and a read error may be involved. The V call is TRBV7-7, the J call TRBJ2-7; no reliable D call. Germline-derived CDR1 and CDR2 are SSHAT and FNYEAQ (reference sequence). This CDR3 is 15 amino acids long. The DNA for the CDR3 is TGTGCTAGCAGCTTAGATCTCCGAGCTCCCTACGAGCAGTACTTC. This gives the protein CASSLDLRAPYEQYF.

This chain uses TRBV9 with TRBJ1-2; the D is unclear. The CDR3 totals 13 residues. Trimming stripped 1 base from V and 8 bases from J, with 12 bases between. Germline V gives CDR1 SGDLS, CDR2 YYNGEE. CDR3 nucleotides: TGTGCCAGCAGCGTATATGAGGGATGGGGCTACACCTTC. Encoded protein: CASSVYEGWGYTF.

The rearrangement links TRBV9 to TRBJ1-4; D gene unclear. The CDR3 length is 14 residues. V was clipped by 0 bases and J by 5 bases, with 8 bases between them. CDR1 and CDR2 from the germline V gene are SGDLS and YYNGEE. The chain's CDR3 is CASSVEGGNEKLFF. The CDR3 DNA follows: TGTGCCAGCAGCGTAGAGGGAGGGAATGAAAAACTGTTTTTT.

The chain employs TRBV29-1 and TRBJ2-5; 8 nucleotides agree with TRBD1. Germline lookup yields CDR1 SQVTM and CDR2 ANQGSEA. The CDR3 length is 15 residues. V lost 7 bases to trimming and J lost 5 bases; unmatched junction nucleotides: 15. The CDR3 protein is CSANHGQGAWETQYF. For the CDR3, the DNA is TGCAGCGCGAATCACGGACAGGGAGCGTGGGAGACCCAGTACTTC.

This clone occurred once. The J gene is TRBJ2-7, the V gene TRBV5-1; 8 nucleotides agree with TRBD2. Per germline, CDR1 SGHRS and CDR2 YFSETQ. The CDR3 spans 15 residues. J was trimmed by 3 bases and V by 4 bases; bases with no gene match: 9. CDR3 protein: CASSHRLGLDYEQYF. DNA for the CDR3: TGCGCCAGCAGCCACCGATTGGGACTAGACTACGAGCAGTACTTC.

V and J are TRBV11-2 and TRBJ2-7, with TRBD2 as a possible D gene (6 bases). Germline assignment: CDR1 SGHAT and CDR2 FQNNGV. V was pared by 5 bases and J by 6 bases, with 20 bases between. The CDR3 extends over 15 amino acids. This CDR3 is CASSLGTGGTGEQYF. In DNA, the CDR3 is TGTGCCAGCAGCCTCGGGACTGGCGGGACCGGCGAGCAGTACTTC.

This chain uses TRBV5-1 with TRBJ2-6; TRBD1 is a possible D gene (6 bases). Per germline, CDR1 SGHRS and CDR2 YFSETQ. This CDR3 region has 20 residues. V was clipped by 1 base and J by 0 bases, with 20 bases between them. For the CDR3, the DNA is TGCGCCAGCAGCTTGACGACACTGGACAGCCCTGCCTCTGGGGCCAACGTCCTGACTTTC. This translates into CASSLTTLDSPASGANVLTF.

The rearrangement uses TRBV7-9 and TRBJ2-1; 8 positions match TRBD1. The CDR3 spans 14 residues. Germline CDR1 reads SEHNR; CDR2 reads FQNEAQ (reference sequence). With 5 bases clipped from V and 7 bases from J, the junction kept 7 bases outside the gene matches. The CDR3 DNA sequence: TGTGCCAGCAGCCCATCGGGACAGGAAAATGAGCAGTTCTTC. This sequence encodes CASSPSGQENEQFF.

The table lists this clone with a few counts. The chain couples TRBV7-9 to TRBJ1-1; 10 bases are shared with TRBD1. Trimming removed 6 bases from V and 1 base from J; junction bases left unmatched: 8. The CDR3 length is 16 residues. CDR1 and CDR2 from the germline V gene are SEHNR and FQNEAQ (reference sequence). In DNA form, the CDR3 reads TGTGCCAGCAGGGCCGGGACAGGGGTTAAGAACACTGAAGCTTTCTTT. Its protein product is CASRAGTGVKNTEAFF.

This clone was seen just once. This rearrangement joins TRBV5-1 to TRBJ2-7; the D gene is possibly TRBD2 (6 bases). This CDR3 spans 13 amino acids. The germline gives CDR1 SGHRS, CDR2 YFSETQ. The V end was cut by 4 bases, the J end by 3 bases, with 11 bases between. The CDR3 sequence: CASSPGTHYEQYF. CDR3 bases: TGCGCCAGCAGCCCTGGGACTCACTACGAGCAGTACTTC. The full variable domain, rest sourced from reference TRBV5-1 and TRBJ2-7, is KAGVTQTPRYLIKTRGQQVTLSCSPISGHRSVSWYQQTPGQGLQFLFEYFSETQRNKGNFPGRFSGRQFSNSRSEMNVSTLELGDSALYLCASSPGTHYEQYFGPGTRLTVT.

The CDR3 here is CSVAAGKGTDTQYF. The DNA for the CDR3 is TGCAGCGTTGCAGCGGGTAAGGGCACAGATACGCAGTATTTT. The gene calls are TRBV29-1 and TRBJ2-3; tentative D call: TRBD2 (6 bases). There are 14 residues in the CDR3. V was pared by 4 bases and J by 1 base, with 12 bases between. The germline gives CDR1 SQVTM, CDR2 ANQGSEA.

The chain joins TRBV29-1 to TRBJ1-2; a weak D match, TRBD1 (5 bases). The germline V and J ends were trimmed by 7 bases and 6 bases, with 18 bases remaining between them. The CDR3 is 13 residues long. CDR1 and CDR2 (germline): SQVTM, ANQGSEA. This CDR3 reads CSALGRVGDGYTF. The DNA for the CDR3 is TGCAGCGCACTGGGGAGGGTAGGGGATGGCTACACCTTC.

This clone was counted a single time. The rearrangement joins TRBV30 to TRBJ1-1; D ambiguous. The V gene's germline CDR1 is GTSNPN and CDR2 SVGIG (reference sequence). The CDR3 runs to 13 residues. The germline V and J ends were trimmed by 1 base and 1 base, with 7 bases remaining between them. DNA of the CDR3: TGTGCCTGGAGTGGGGCAGGGAACACTGAAGCTTTCTTT. Translating it yields CAWSGAGNTEAFF.

The chain couples TRBV9 to TRBJ2-7; TRBD2 agrees at 7 bases. Germline V gene data show CDR1 as SGDLS and CDR2 as YYNGEE. CDR3 length: 14 residues. The V gene end was trimmed by 0 bases and the J gene end by 6 bases; junction bases not matched to a gene: 6. The CDR3 bases are TGTGCCAGCAGCGTAGAGGGACTAAGGAGCGAGCAGTACTTC. Amino acids: CASSVEGLRSEQYF. Using reference TRBV9 and TRBJ2-7 for the parts outside the CDR3, the full variable domain is DSGVTQTPKHLITATGQRVTLRCSPRSGDLSVYWYQQSLDQGLQFLIQYYNGEERAKGNILERFSAQQFPDLHSELNLSSLELGDSALYFCASSVEGLRSEQYFGPGTRLTVT.

J is TRBJ1-5 and V is TRBV6-5; D call uncertain. Germline V gene data show CDR1 as MNHEY and CDR2 as SVGAGI. This CDR3 comprises 13 residues. V lost 2 bases and J lost 4, with 6 bases in between. This CDR3 reads CASSYGGNQPQHF. As DNA, the CDR3 is TGTGCCAGCAGTTACGGAGGGAATCAGCCCCAGCATTTT.

Comment on this clone: The junction differs from germline at one of its ends, possibly a read error. The chain couples TRBV7-9 to TRBJ1-1; no clear D. Germline CDR1 is SEHNR and CDR2 is FQNEAQ (reference sequence). This CDR3 contains 14 residues. CDR3 coding DNA: TGTACCAGCAGCTACTATAGTAGGCCCACTGAAGCTTTCTTT. This encodes CTSSYYSRPTEAFF.

V is TRBV11-3 and J is TRBJ1-1; D uncertain. The CDR3 runs to 12 residues. Trimming shortened V by 7 bases and J by 11 bases, and 17 bases separated the two germline ends. Germline CDR1 and CDR2: SGHNT and YENEEA. The CDR3 here is CASTLREGTAFF. The CDR3 DNA reads as TGTGCCAGCACCCTTAGAGAGGGTACGGCTTTCTTT.

V is TRBV28 and J is TRBJ1-2; 7 bases are a match to TRBD1. V was clipped by 5 bases and J by 4 bases; unmatched bases: 10. There are 15 residues in the CDR3. Per germline, CDR1 MDHEN and CDR2 SYDVKM. The CDR3 spells CASSRQGLSPYGYTF. CDR3 nucleotide sequence: TGTGCCAGCAGTCGACAGGGTTTATCTCCCTATGGCTACACCTTC.

This sequence joins TRBV7-9 and TRBJ2-7, with TRBD2 matching 11 bases. Losses at the gene ends were 5 bases for V and 0 bases for J; bases not matched to a gene: 6. CDR1 is SEHNR, CDR2 FQNEAQ, per germline (reference sequence). The CDR3 totals 16 residues. CDR3 amino acids: CASSPTSGSVSYEQYF. As DNA, the CDR3 is TGTGCCAGCAGCCCCACTAGCGGGAGTGTCTCCTACGAGCAGTACTTC.